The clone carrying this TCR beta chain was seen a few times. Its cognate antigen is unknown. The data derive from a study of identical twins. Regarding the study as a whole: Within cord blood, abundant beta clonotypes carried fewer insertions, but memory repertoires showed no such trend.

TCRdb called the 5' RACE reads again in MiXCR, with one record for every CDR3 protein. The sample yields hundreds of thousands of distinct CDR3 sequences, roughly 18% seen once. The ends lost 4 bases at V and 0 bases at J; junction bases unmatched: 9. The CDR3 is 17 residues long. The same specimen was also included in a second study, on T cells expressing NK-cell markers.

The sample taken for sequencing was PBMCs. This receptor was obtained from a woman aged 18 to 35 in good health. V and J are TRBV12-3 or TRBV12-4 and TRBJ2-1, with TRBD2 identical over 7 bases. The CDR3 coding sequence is TGTGCCAGCAGTTCGTCTGGGGGGGGGAGCTCCTACAATGAGCAGTTCTTC. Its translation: CASSSSGGGSSYNEQFF.